The sequence of this T cell receptor beta chain was determined in a study of shared T cell receptors in the human thymus. V was trimmed by 1 base and J by 3 bases, leaving 12 bases between them. The germline CDR1 and CDR2 sequences are SGHAT and FQNNGV. The CDR3 is made up of 16 amino acids. The data were produced by immunoSEQ multiplex PCR, yet TCRdb's version contains in-frame clones alone and is incomplete. This table holds approximately 760,000 clones, approximately 85% found once. The sample was also linked to a second study, of human thymus T cells. As that report states: Thymus tissue was removed during corrective cardiac surgery. Repertoires from thymus and blood appeared to show biased V and J gene usage.

The chain recombines TRBV11-2 with TRBJ2-2, with D possibly being TRBD1 (5 bases). This receptor was obtained from a girl less than two years old with a congenital heart defect. Sequences were obtained from thymocytes. DNA for the CDR3: TGTGCCAGCAGCTTAGTTCGGACAAGCTACACCGGGGAGCTGTTTTTT. Residues: CASSLVRTSYTGELFF.